This TCR beta chain was identified in a study of shared clonotypes between healthy human individuals. When replicate PCRs were run on sorted subsets, they used approximately 210 ng DNA, about 30,000 T cell genomes. Sequencing used immunoSEQ multiplex PCR; TCRdb keeps in-frame clones, though not all of them. Here the sample spans 1,400,000 or so clones, roughly 98.5% being singletons. Whole-study results and caveats: Donors were few, which limited the genetic and exposure-history diversity represented. Clonotype sharing among the donors was expected to vary with sequencing depth.

With respect to this clone: The antigen is unknown.

Losses at the gene ends were 2 bases for V and 4 bases for J; bases not matched to a gene: 6. The CDR3 has 16 residues. Germline assignment: CDR1 SGHDN and CDR2 FVKESK. The V gene is TRBV14, the J gene TRBJ2-3; 10 bases are a match to TRBD2. Specimen: naive CD4+ T cells sorted from blood. As for subset: CD45RA+ positively selected. This TCR came from a man aged 25 to 40 in good health. The CDR3 spells CASSQPRLAGSDTQYF. CDR3 nucleotides: TGTGCCAGCAGCCAACCGCGACTAGCGGGCTCAGATACGCAGTATTTT.